The 3 T cell receptor beta chains presented below share a single source sample, sequenced in a study of T cells in Graves' hyperthyroidism and ophthalmopathy. The investigators amplified TCR beta CDR3 regions from RNA transcripts. In the first-round RT-PCR of the TCR CDR3, the HTBI primer set was used. TCRdb itself ran the multiplex PCR reads through MiXCR, one entry per CDR3 protein. This table has around 580,000 distinct CDR3 sequences, roughly 17% appearing once. Sequencing was done on a sample of blood. Receptors originate from a woman in her late teens or twenties with Graves' hyperthyroidism.

This clonotype was found many times. The gene calls are TRBV30 and TRBJ2-3; D gene ambiguous. CDR1 GTSNPN and CDR2 SVGIG come from the germline V gene (reference sequence). The CDR3 totals 11 residues. V lost 0 bases and J 6 bases, leaving 4 bases between the germline ends. Here the CDR3 reads CAWSVGDTQYF. CDR3 nucleotides: TGTGCCTGGAGTGTTGGGGATACGCAGTATTTT.

V is TRBV6-2 or TRBV6-3 and J is TRBJ1-1, with unresolved D. Trimming removed 5 bases at V and 7 bases at J, with 11 bases between. This CDR3 has 12 residues. In germline, CDR1 is MNHEY, CDR2 SVGEGT. The CDR3 loop is CASSIARFEAFF. CDR3 DNA: TGTGCCAGCAGTATTGCGAGGTTTGAAGCTTTCTTT.

The CDR3 is CASSLEGSWSPLHF. CDR3 nucleotide sequence: TGCGCCAGCAGCTTGGAAGGGAGCTGGTCACCCCTCCACTTT. The chain is built from TRBV5-1 and TRBJ1-6; D is ambiguous. The CDR3 spans 14 residues. Trimming removed 0 bases from V and 10 bases from J, with 11 bases in between. Germline V CDR1 and CDR2: SGHRS, YFSETQ.